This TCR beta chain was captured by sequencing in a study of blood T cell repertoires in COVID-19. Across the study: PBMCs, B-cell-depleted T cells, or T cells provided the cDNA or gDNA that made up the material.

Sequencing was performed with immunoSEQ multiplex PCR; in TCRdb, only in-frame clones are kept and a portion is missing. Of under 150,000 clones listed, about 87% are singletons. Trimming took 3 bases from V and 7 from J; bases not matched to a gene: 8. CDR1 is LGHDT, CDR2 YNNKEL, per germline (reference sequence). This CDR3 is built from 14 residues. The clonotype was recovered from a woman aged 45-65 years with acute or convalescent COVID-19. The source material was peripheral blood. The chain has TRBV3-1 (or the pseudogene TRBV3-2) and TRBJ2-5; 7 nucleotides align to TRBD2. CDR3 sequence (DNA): TGTGCCAGCAGCCAGAGCGGGGCGGCGGGGACCCAGTACTTC. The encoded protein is CASSQSGAAGTQYF.